This entry is about one T cell receptor beta chain. The data were produced by immunoSEQ multiplex PCR, yet TCRdb's version contains in-frame clones alone and is incomplete. The data contain 95,000 to 130,000 clones, 82% of them seen just once; the ten biggest clones take up 7.5%. This CDR3 is built from 13 residues. The V and J ends lost 2 bases and 4 bases respectively, with 9 bases between them. Germline V gene lookup returns CDR1 SGDLS and CDR2 YYNGEE. This entry is derived from a study of blood T cell repertoires in COVID-19. About the study: Italy, Spain and the United States were the sources of the convalescent and acute COVID-19 samples.

The sequence was obtained from a man aged 65 to 79 with active or convalescent COVID-19. This chain uses TRBV9 with TRBJ2-5, with D maybe TRBD2 (6 bases). Sample: peripheral blood. CDR3 loop: CASSVDGGETQYF. Here the CDR3 DNA reads TGTGCCAGCAGCGTTGACGGGGGAGAGACCCAGTACTTC.